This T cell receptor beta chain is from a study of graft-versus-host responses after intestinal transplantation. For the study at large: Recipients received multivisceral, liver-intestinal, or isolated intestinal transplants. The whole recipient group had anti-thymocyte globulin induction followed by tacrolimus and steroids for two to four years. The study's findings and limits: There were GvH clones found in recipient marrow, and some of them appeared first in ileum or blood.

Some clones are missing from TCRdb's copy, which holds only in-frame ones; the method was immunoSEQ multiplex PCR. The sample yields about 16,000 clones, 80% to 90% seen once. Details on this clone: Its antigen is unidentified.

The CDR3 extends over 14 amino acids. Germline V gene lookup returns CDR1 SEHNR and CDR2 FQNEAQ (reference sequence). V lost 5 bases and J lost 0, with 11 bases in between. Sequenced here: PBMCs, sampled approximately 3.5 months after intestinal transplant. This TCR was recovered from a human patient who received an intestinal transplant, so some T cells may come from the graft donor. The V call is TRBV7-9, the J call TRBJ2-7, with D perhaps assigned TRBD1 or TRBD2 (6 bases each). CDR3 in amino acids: CASSQSGASYEQYF. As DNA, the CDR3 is TGTGCCAGCAGCCAATCGGGGGCCTCCTACGAGCAGTACTTC.